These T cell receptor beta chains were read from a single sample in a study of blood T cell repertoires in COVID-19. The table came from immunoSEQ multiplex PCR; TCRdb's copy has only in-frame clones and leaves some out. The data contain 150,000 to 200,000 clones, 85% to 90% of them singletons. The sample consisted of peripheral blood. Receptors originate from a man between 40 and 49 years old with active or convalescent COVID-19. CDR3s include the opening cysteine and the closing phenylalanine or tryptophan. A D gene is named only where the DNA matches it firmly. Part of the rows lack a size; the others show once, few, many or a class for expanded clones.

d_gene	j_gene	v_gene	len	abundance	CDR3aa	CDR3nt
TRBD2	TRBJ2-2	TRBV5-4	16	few	CASRSSGTSLTGELFF	TGTGCCAGCAGATCCTCGGGGACTAGCCTCACCGGGGAGCTGTTTTTT
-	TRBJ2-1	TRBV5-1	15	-	CASSFGEISYNEQFF	TGCGCCAGCAGCTTCGGGGAAATCTCCTACAATGAGCAGTTCTTC
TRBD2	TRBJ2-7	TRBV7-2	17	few	CASSPRPGLAGGNEQYF	TGTGCCAGCAGCCCGAGGCCGGGACTAGCGGGAGGTAACGAGCAGTACTTC
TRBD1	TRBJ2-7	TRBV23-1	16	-	CASSQSGGQGSYEQYF	TGCGCCAGCAGTCAATCGGGGGGACAGGGGTCCTACGAGCAGTACTTC
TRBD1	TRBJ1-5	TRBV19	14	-	CASRQTGSEQPQHF	TGTGCCAGCCGACAGACAGGGAGTGAGCAGCCCCAGCATTTT
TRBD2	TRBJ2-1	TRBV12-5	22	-	CASGLVPRGRGGTLLSYNEQFF	TGTGCTAGTGGTTTGGTCCCTCGTGGGCGGGGGGGTACTTTGTTGAGTTACAATGAGCAGTTCTTC
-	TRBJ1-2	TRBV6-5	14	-	CASSKKWEDYGYTF	TGTGCCAGCAGTAAGAAATGGGAGGATTATGGCTACACCTTC
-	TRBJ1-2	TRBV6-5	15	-	CASSYANTGFSGYTF	TGTGCCAGCAGTTACGCAAATACAGGGTTTAGTGGCTACACCTTC
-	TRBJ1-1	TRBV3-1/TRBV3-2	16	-	CASSRRDFQGNTEAFF	TGTGCCAGCAGCCGTCGGGACTTCCAAGGGAACACTGAAGCTTTCTTT
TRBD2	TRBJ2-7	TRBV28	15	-	CASTLRTSGTYEQYF	TGTGCCAGCACCTTGAGGACTAGCGGCACCTACGAGCAGTACTTC
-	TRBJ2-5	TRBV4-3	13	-	CASSQAQKETQYF	TGCGCCAGCAGCCAAGCCCAGAAAGAGACCCAGTACTTC
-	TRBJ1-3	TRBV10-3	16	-	CAISNPPLRDGNTIYF	TGTGCCATCAGCAACCCACCCCTCAGGGATGGAAACACCATATATTTT
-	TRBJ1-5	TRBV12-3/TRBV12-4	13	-	CASSDSIGQPQHF	TGTGCCAGCAGTGACAGTATTGGGCAGCCCCAGCATTTT
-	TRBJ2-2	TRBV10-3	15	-	CAISVGHVFSGELFF	TGTGCCATCAGTGTGGGACATGTTTTCTCCGGGGAGCTGTTTTTT
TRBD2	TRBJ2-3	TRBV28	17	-	CASSLSLLAGNTDTQYF	TGTGCCAGCAGTCTCTCACTCCTAGCGGGGAACACAGATACGCAGTATTTT
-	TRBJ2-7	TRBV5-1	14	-	CASSSSPGAYEQYF	TGCGCCAGCAGCTCCTCGCCGGGTGCCTACGAGCAGTACTTC
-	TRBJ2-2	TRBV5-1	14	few	CASSWKRGTGELFF	TGCGCCAGCAGCTGGAAAAGGGGGACCGGGGAGCTGTTTTTT
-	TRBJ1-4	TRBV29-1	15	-	CSVEAGGPTNEKLFF	TGCAGCGTTGAAGCCGGGGGGCCTACTAATGAAAAACTGTTTTTT
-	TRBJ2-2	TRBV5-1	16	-	CASSPTGTLNTGELFF	TGCGCCAGCAGCCCCACCGGGACACTAAACACCGGGGAGCTGTTTTTT
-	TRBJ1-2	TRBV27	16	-	CASSPLLAGLSSGYTF	TGTGCCAGCAGTCCCCTCCTGGCAGGGCTGAGTAGTGGCTACACCTTC
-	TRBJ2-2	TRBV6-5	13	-	CASRPGHLAELFF	TGTGCCAGCAGACCAGGACATCTCGCCGAGCTGTTTTTT
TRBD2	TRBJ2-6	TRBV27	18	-	CASSFTSGVLSGANVLTF	TGTGCCAGCAGTTTCACTAGCGGGGTATTATCTGGGGCCAACGTCCTGACTTTC
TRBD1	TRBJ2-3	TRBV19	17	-	CASSPRTGTGVADTQYF	TGTGCCAGTAGCCCCAGAACCGGGACAGGGGTTGCAGATACGCAGTATTTT
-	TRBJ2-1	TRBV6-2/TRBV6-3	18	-	CASSPRGFNRNSYNEQFF	TGTGCCAGCAGCCCTCGGGGGTTCAACCGAAACTCCTACAATGAGCAGTTCTTC
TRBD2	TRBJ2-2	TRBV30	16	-	CALGLAGGLNTGELFF	TGTGCCCTGGGACTAGCGGGAGGACTAAACACCGGGGAGCTGTTTTTT
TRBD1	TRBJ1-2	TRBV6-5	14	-	CASIPTGGYYGYTF	TGTGCCAGCATTCCTACAGGGGGATACTATGGCTACACCTTC
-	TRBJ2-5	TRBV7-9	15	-	CASSLIGGAQETQYF	TGTGCCAGCAGCTTAATAGGGGGGGCACAAGAGACCCAGTACTTC
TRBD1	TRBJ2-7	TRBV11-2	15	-	CASSLETGLFHEQYF	TGTGCCAGCAGCTTAGAGACAGGGCTGTTCCACGAGCAGTACTTC
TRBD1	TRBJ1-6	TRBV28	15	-	CASRTGGIDRSPLHF	TGTGCCAGCAGGACAGGGGGCATCGATCGTTCACCCCTCCACTTT
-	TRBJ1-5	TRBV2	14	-	CASSGGFGNQPQHF	TGTGCCAGCAGTGGAGGGTTTGGCAATCAGCCCCAGCATTTT
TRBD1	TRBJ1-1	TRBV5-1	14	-	CASSFRTGGTEAFF	TGCGCCAGCAGCTTCCGGACAGGGGGCACTGAAGCTTTCTTT
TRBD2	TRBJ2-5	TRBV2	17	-	CASRYSGGAGSQETQYF	TGTGCCAGCAGATATAGCGGGGGGGCGGGATCACAAGAGACCCAGTACTTC
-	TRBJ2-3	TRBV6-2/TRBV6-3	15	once	CASSYSLAGTDTQYF	TGTGCCAGCAGTTACTCTCTAGCAGGCACAGATACGCAGTATTTT
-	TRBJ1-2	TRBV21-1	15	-	CASSNFNCRDYGYTF	TGTGCCAGCAGCAACTTTAATTGTCGGGACTATGGCTACACCTTC
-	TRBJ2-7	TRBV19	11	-	CASSDNYEQYF	TGTGCCAGTAGCGACAACTACGAGCAGTACTTC